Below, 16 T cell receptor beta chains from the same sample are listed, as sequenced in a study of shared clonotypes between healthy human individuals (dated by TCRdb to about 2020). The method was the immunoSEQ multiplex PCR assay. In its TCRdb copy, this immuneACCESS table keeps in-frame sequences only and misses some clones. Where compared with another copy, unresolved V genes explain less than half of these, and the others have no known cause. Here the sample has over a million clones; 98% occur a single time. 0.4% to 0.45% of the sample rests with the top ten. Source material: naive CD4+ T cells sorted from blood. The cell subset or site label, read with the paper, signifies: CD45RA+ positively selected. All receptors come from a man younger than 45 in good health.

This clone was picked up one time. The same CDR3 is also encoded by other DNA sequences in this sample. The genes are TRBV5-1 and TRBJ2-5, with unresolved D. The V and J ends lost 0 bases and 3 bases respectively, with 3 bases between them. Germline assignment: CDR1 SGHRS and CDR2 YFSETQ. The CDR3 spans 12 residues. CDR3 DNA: TGCGCCAGCAGCTTGGATGAAGAGACCCAGTACTTC. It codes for CASSLDEETQYF.

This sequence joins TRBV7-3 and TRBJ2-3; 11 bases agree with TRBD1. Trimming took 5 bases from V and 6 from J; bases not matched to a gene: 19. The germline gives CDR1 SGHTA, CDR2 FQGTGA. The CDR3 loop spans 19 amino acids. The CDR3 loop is CASSRLVRTGGSGLDTQYF. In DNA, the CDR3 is TGTGCCAGCAGCCGGCTAGTGAGGACAGGGGGCAGCGGGCTGGATACGCAGTATTTT.

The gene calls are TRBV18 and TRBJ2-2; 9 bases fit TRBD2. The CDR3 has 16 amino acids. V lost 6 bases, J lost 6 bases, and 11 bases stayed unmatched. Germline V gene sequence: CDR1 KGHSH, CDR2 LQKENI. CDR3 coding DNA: TGTGCCAGCTCCCCTCTTAGCGGGAGACGTCCCGGGGAGCTGTTTTTT. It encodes CASSPLSGRRPGELFF.

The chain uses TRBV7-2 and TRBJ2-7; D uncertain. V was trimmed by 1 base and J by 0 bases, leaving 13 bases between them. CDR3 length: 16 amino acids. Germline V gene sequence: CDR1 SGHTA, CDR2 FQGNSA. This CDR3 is CASSLDGGGTSYEQYF. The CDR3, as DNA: TGTGCCAGCAGCTTAGATGGTGGCGGAACCTCCTACGAGCAGTACTTC.

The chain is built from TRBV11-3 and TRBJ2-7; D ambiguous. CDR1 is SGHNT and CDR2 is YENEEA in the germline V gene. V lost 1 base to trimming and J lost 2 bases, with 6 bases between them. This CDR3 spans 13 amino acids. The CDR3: CASSLVPTYEQYF. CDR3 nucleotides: TGTGCCAGCAGCTTAGTACCCACCTACGAGCAGTACTTC. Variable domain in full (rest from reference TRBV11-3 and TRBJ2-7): EAGVVQSPRYKIIEKKQPVAFWCNPISGHNTLYWYLQNLGQGPELLIRYENEEAVDDSQLPKDRFSAERLKGVDSTLKIQPAELGDSAVYLCASSLVPTYEQYFGPGTRLTVT.

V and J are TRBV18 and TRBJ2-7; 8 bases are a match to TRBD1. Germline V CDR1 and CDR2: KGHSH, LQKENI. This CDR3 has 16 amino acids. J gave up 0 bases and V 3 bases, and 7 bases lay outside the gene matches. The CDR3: CASSPRQGPSSYEQYF. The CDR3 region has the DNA TGTGCCAGCTCACCCCGACAGGGGCCCAGCTCCTACGAGCAGTACTTC.

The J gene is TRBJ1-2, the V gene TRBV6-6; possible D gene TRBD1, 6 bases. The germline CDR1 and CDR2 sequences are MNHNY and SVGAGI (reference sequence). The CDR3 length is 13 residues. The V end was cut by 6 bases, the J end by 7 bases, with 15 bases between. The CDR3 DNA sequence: TGTGCCAGCAGACAACAGGGAGCTGGTGGCTACACCTTC. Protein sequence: CASRQQGAGGYTF.

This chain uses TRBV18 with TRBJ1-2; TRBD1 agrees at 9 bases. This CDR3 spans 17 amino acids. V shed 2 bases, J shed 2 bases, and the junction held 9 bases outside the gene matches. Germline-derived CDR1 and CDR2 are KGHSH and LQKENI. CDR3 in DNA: TGTGCCAGCTCACCAAGAGAAACCGGGACAGGGAACTATGGCTACACCTTC. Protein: CASSPRETGTGNYGYTF.

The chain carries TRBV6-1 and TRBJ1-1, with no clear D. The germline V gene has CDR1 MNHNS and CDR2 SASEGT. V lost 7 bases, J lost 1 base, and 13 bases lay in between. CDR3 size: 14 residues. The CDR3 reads CASIPGGRNTEAFF. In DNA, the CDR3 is TGTGCCAGCATCCCAGGTGGCAGGAACACTGAAGCTTTCTTT.

The CDR3 nucleotides are TGCGCCAGCAGCGCGAGTTTACAGGGAAAAGAGACCCAGTACTTC. Translation gives CASSASLQGKETQYF. V gene TRBV5-1 combines with J gene TRBJ2-5, with a possible D match to TRBD1 (6 bases). This CDR3 comprises 15 residues. The germline V gene encodes CDR1 SGHRS and CDR2 YFSETQ. Trimming cost V 4 bases and J 3 bases, with 16 bases left between them.

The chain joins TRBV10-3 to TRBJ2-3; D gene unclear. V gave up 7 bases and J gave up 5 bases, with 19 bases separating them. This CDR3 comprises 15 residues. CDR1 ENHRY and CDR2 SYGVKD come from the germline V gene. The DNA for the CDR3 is TGTGCCATCACCGACGTTCCGGGTGTCTTAGATACGCAGTATTTT. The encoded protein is CAITDVPGVLDTQYF.

The CDR3 sequence: CASGPGGYEQYF. CDR3 coding DNA: TGTGCCAGCGGTCCGGGCGGCTACGAGCAGTACTTC. The rearrangement uses TRBV7-9 and TRBJ2-7; D is ambiguous. Per the germline V gene, CDR1 is SEHNR and CDR2 is FQNEAQ (reference sequence). Trimming shortened V by 8 bases and J by 3 bases, and 11 bases separated the two germline ends. This CDR3 has 12 residues.

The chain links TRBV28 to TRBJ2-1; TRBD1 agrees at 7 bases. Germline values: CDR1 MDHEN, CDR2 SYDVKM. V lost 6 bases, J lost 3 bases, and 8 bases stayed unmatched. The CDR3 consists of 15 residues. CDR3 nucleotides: TGTGCCAGCAGCCAGACAGGGATCCTCTACAATGAGCAGTTCTTC. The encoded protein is CASSQTGILYNEQFF.

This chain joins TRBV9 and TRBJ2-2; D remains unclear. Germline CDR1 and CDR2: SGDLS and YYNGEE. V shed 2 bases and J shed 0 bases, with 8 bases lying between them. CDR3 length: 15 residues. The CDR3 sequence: CASSVSITNTGELFF. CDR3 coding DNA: TGTGCCAGCAGCGTTTCCATTACGAACACCGGGGAGCTGTTTTTT.

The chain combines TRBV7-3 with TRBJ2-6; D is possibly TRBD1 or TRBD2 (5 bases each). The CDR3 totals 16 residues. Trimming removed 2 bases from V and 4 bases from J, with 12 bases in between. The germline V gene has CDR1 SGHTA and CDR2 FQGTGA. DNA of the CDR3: TGTGCCAGCAGCTTAGGGCCCAGGGACGGGGCCAACGTCCTGACTTTC. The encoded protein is CASSLGPRDGANVLTF. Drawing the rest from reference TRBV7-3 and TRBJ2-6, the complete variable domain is GAGVSQTPSNKVTEKGKYVELRCDPISGHTALYWYRQSLGQGPEFLIYFQGTGAADDSGLPNDRFFAVRPEGSVSTLKIQRTERGDSAVYLCASSLGPRDGANVLTFGAGSRLTVL.

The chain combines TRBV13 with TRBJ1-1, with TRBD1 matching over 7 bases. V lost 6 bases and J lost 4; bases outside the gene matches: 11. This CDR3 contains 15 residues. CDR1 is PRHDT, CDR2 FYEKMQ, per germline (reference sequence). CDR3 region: CASRLITGESTEAFF. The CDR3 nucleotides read TGTGCCAGCAGGCTAATAACAGGGGAGAGCACTGAAGCTTTCTTT.